The sample holds many counts of the clone carrying this T cell receptor beta chain. Germline V gives CDR1 SGHTA, CDR2 FQGNSA. V was cut by 4 bases and J by 0 bases, with 10 bases left in between. CDR3 size: 14 residues. TCRbeta library construction was performed incorporating unique molecular identifiers. TCRdb used MiXCR to reprocess the PCR reads, holding one entry per CDR3 protein. The sample contains about 610,000 distinct CDR3 sequences, over 9.5% of which appear only once. The source of the sample is a study of T-cell reconstitution after alpha-beta-depleted transplantation in children. This specimen was PBMCs from the stem cell graft donor, taken from the stem cell graft. The receptor was derived from a human donor who donated a stem cell graft to a child with acute myeloid leukemia. The gene calls are TRBV7-2 and TRBJ2-7; a weak D match, TRBD1 (5 bases). CDR3 region: CASSSMTASYEQYF. The CDR3 nucleotides read TGTGCCAGCAGCTCTATGACAGCCTCCTACGAGCAGTACTTC. Full variable domain (remainder filled in from reference TRBV7-2 and TRBJ2-7): GAGVSQSPSNKVTEKGKDVELRCDPISGHTALYWYRQSLGQGLEFLIYFQGNSAPDKSGLPSDRFSAERTGGSVSTLTIQRTQQEDSAVYLCASSSMTASYEQYFGPGTRLTVT.